This TCR beta chain was retrieved from a study of shared clonotypes between healthy human individuals. Study-wide findings and caveats: Though the depth was large, rarefaction showed that sorted-subset sequencing was incomplete. In a handful of donors, around 5.5% of naive CD4 clonotypes appeared in common. Estimated richness values were generally larger in naive subsets than in memory subsets.

Sorted subsets were amplified in replicate PCRs using 200 to 250 ng DNA, about 30,000 T cell genomes. Sequencing was performed with immunoSEQ multiplex PCR; in TCRdb, only in-frame clones are kept and a portion is missing. This table holds 2.3 million or so clones, about 92% found once. This clone was detected once. Its antigen is unidentified. This receptor was taken from a man aged 18 to 30 in good health. Some clones in this sample may be carry-over from other donors' samples. Sequenced: naive CD4+ T cells from PBMCs. Regarding subset: CD45RA+ positively selected.

The CDR3 DNA reads as TGTGCCAGCAGTCAAGGGGCGGTATATGAAGCTTTCTTT. It codes for CASSQGAVYEAFF. The chain carries TRBV2 and TRBJ1-1; D perhaps matches TRBD1 (5 bases). Germline CDR1 reads SNHLY; CDR2 reads FYNNEI. V was pared by 5 bases and J by 7 bases, with 14 bases between. This CDR3 comprises 13 residues.